This T cell receptor (beta chain) was retrieved from a study of CD8 T cells in ankylosing spondylitis. Study conclusions and caveats: Relatively scarce in peripheral blood, disease-linked clones were CD8+. Significant enrichment of disease-linked clones was reportedly seen in matched ankylosing spondylitis synovial fluid. Prior work had noted some motif variants in reactive arthritis blood and synovial fluid.

Germline values: CDR1 PRHDT, CDR2 FYEKMQ (reference sequence). There are 13 residues in the CDR3. Trimming took 6 bases from V and 2 from J, leaving 11 bases between them. As to this clonotype: Its antigen remains unidentified.

Libraries for TCR beta were made by quantitative 5'-RACE with molecular barcodes. TCRdb reanalysed the 5' RACE reads using MiXCR and keeps one entry per CDR3 protein. The sample carries roughly 100,000 distinct CDR3 sequences, about 8.6% recorded once. Sequencing used blood, either unsorted or a sorted T cell fraction (not recorded which). The chain is built from TRBV13 and TRBJ2-7; D not resolved. The TCR originated in a male donor with ankylosing spondylitis or in good health (not recorded which). The DNA for the CDR3 is TGTGCCAGCAGACTCGGACGAGCCTACGAGCAGTACTTC. Translated: CASRLGRAYEQYF.